Detailed here is one T cell receptor (beta chain). The specificity of this receptor is unknown. No much larger clone exists at a distance of one base, and base qualities are not known. This record comes from a study of T cell changes during pregnancy in multiple sclerosis (dated by TCRdb to the late 2010s). With respect to the entire study: The study looked at changes in the T cell repertoire across pregnancy in women with multiple sclerosis.

Libraries were built with the immunoSEQ multiplex PCR assay. The table comes from immuneACCESS by way of TCRdb, which keeps in-frame sequences with V and J called. Part of the clones is missing from these tables; in studies checked, under half for an unresolved V gene and the rest for unknown reasons. The sample table contains about 72,000 clones; only one count was recorded for about 94% of them. In total, the top ten clones hold under 2% of the sample. CDR1 and CDR2, per the germline V gene, are SGHVS and FQNEAQ. For this chain, trimming is 3 bases at the V end and 2 bases at the J end, and the number of junction bases without a gene match is 3. The CDR3 measures 14 amino acids from cysteine to phenylalanine. This entry keeps only the CDR3 DNA: 42 bases, framed from base 1.

The sample was peripheral blood, taken in the first trimester of pregnancy. In this chain, TRBV7-8 is recombined with TRBJ1-1; a stretch of 7 junction bases matches TRBD1. The clonotype originates from a female donor in good health, enrolled as a control in a pregnancy study. In nucleotides, the sequence is TGTGCCAGCAGCTTCAGGGACAGCAACACTGAAGCTTTCTTT. Translation gives CASSFRDSNTEAFF. The CDR3 plus the reference TRBV7-8 and TRBJ1-1 genes for the other parts give the full variable domain: GAGVSQSPRYKVAKRGQDVALRCDPISGHVSLFWYQQALGQGPEFLTYFQNEAQLDKSGLPSDRFFAERPEGSVSTLKIQRTQQEDSAVYLCASSFRDSNTEAFFGQGTRLTVV.